This T cell receptor (beta chain) derives from a study of T cells after yellow fever vaccination. Germline V gene lookup returns CDR1 MNHEY and CDR2 SVGAGI. V lost 4 bases, J lost 3 bases, and 10 bases stayed unmatched. This CDR3 is built from 16 residues. TCRdb re-analysed the 5' RACE reads in MiXCR, keeping a single row per CDR3 protein. The data hold nearly 45,000 distinct CDR3 sequences, with 6.8% observed a single time. Study results and limitations: When the response was secondary, it was weaker but reached its peak faster, day 5 versus 15. Some clonotypes, a small share, were shared between CD4 and CD8 compartments. Contamination of FACS-sorted repertoires by abundant clonotypes from the bulk population could occur. Re-detected after boosting: most primary clones, approximately 97% of CD4 and 80% to 90% of CD8.

The origin of this receptor is a man aged 25-45 years who received the YFV17D yellow fever vaccine. This specimen was CD8+ T cells not binding an NS4B(214-222) dextramer, sorted from PBMCs, taken 45 days after the yellow fever booster vaccination. V is TRBV6-5 and J is TRBJ2-7, with 9 bases aligning to TRBD2. CDR3 bases: TGTGCCAGCAGTTCGTTCCTAGCGGGGAACGTCTACGAGCAGTACTTC. Translated: CASSSFLAGNVYEQYF.